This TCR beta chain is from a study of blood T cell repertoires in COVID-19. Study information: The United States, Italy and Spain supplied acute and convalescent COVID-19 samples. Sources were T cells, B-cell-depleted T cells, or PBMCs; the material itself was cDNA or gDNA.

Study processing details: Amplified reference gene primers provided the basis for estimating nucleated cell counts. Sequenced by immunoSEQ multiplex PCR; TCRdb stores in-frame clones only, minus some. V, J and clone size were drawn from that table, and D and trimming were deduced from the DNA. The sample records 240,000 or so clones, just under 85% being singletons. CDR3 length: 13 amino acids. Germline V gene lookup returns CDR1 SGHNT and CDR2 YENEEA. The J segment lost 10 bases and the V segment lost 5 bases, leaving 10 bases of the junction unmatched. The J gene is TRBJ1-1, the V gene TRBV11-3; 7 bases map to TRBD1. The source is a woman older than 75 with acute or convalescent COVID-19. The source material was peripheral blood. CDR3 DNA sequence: TGTGCCAGCAGCGCCGGGACAGCCACAGGAGCTTTCTTT. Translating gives CASSAGTATGAFF.